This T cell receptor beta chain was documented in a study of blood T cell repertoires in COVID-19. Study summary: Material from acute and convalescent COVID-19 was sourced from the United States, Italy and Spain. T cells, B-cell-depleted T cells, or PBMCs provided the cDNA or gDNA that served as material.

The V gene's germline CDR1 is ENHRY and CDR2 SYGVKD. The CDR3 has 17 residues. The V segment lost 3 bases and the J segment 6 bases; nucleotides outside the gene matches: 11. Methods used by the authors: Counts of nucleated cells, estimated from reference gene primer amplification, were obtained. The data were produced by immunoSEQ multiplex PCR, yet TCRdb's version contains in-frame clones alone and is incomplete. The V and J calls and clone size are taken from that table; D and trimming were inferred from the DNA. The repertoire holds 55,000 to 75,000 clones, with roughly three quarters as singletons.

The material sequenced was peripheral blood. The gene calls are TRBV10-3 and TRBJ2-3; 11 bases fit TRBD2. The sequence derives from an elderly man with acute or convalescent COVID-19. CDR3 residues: CAISETSGGRQADTQYF. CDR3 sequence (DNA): TGTGCCATCAGTGAAACTAGCGGGGGCCGTCAGGCGGATACGCAGTATTTT.